Described below is a single TCR beta chain sequence and its context. Antigen: not known. CDR3 length equals 14 residues. Germline CDR1 reads MGHRA; CDR2 reads YSYEKL. The junction had 6 bases not matched to a gene; V was cut back by 3 bases and J by 10 bases. Amplification used 60 Vbeta primers and 13 Jbeta primers. The repertoire was sequenced with immunoSEQ multiplex PCR; TCRdb's copy has only in-frame clones and lacks some. Among 100,000 or so clones, approximately 80% were seen once, and the ten largest hold approximately 2%. The record originates from a study of cytomegalovirus exposure and HLA in healthy donors. In the study overall: Inside one of the first data releases sat about 85 million unique TCRs taken from HLA-typed donors.

Points from the study as a whole: In a later analysis, parvovirus B19, influenza, CMV and Epstein-Barr virus appeared linked to several top co-occurrence clusters. In a later analysis, TCR beta V- and J-gene trimming showed a link to a missense DCLRE1C variant.

V and J are TRBV4-1 and TRBJ1-4; 9 bases line up with TRBD1. The sequenced sample consisted of PBMCs. This TCR was recovered from a man between 18 and 29 years old in good health and CMV-seronegative. CDR3 sequence: CASSQGQGPGKLFF. The CDR3 nucleotides read TGCGCCAGCAGCCAGGGACAGGGCCCAGGAAAACTGTTTTTT.